Shown below are 26 T cell receptor beta chains from a single sample sequenced in a study of T cell repertoires in cytomegalovirus infection. TCRdb reanalysed the reads using MiXCR and keeps one entry per CDR3 protein. The sample lists hundreds of thousands of distinct CDR3 sequences; 20% to 30% were seen once. Input material: CD8+ T cells from PBMCs. Source of these receptors: a human donor in good health (CMV status not recorded). Some clones in this sample may be carry-over from other donors' samples.

This clonotype was detected ten times or more. The V call is TRBV7-6, the J call TRBJ2-2, with TRBD2 matching over 11 bases. Germline assignment: CDR1 SGHVS and CDR2 FNYEAQ. Trimming at V came to 2 bases and at J to 1 base, leaving 3 bases not matched to a gene. The CDR3 is 17 amino acids. This chain's CDR3 is CASSLPGLAVNTGELFF. CDR3 DNA sequence: TGTGCCAGCAGCTTACCGGGACTAGCGGTGAACACCGGGGAGCTGTTTTTT.

The chain joins TRBV29-1 to TRBJ1-2; D is uncertain. Germline-derived CDR1 and CDR2 are SQVTM and ANQGSEA. The CDR3 sequence is 13 residues long. V was cut by 2 bases and J by 4 bases, with 11 bases left in between. CDR3 DNA sequence: TGCAGCGTTGAAATGGGGAACCTCTATGGCTACACCTTC. Translation: CSVEMGNLYGYTF.

The genes are TRBV4-2 and TRBJ1-1; D possibly corresponds to TRBD1 (5 bases). V lost 1 base and J lost 1, with 16 bases in between. Germline CDR1 is LGHNA and CDR2 is YNFKEQ. The CDR3 extends over 17 amino acids. CDR3 loop: CASSQVFPGPPNTEAFF. The CDR3 nucleotides are TGTGCCAGCAGCCAAGTCTTTCCGGGACCTCCGAACACTGAAGCTTTCTTT.

The chain combines TRBV28 with TRBJ2-1; TRBD2 matches at 13 bases. CDR3 length: 18 amino acids. V lost 5 bases and J lost 2; bases outside the gene matches: 9. CDR1 is MDHEN and CDR2 is SYDVKM in the germline V gene. This CDR3 is CASSQTGLAGETYNEQFF. In nucleotides, the CDR3 is TGTGCCAGCAGTCAAACCGGACTAGCGGGGGAAACCTACAATGAGCAGTTCTTC.

Regarding this clonotype: This likely comes from a read error, as the CDR3 has no conserved phenylalanine or tryptophan at its end. The rearrangement joins TRBV29-1 to TRBJ1-2; no firm D call. Germline CDR1 is SQVTM and CDR2 is ANQGSEA. The CDR3 runs 12 residues. V was pared by 5 bases and J by 5 bases, with 12 bases between. The CDR3 region is CSVLVAEYGYTL. The CDR3 DNA reads as TGCAGCGTTCTTGTGGCGGAGTATGGCTACACCTTA.

The chain combines TRBV4-1 with TRBJ1-1; 7 positions match TRBD1. The ends lost 0 bases at V and 8 bases at J; junction bases unmatched: 3. The CDR3 extends over 13 amino acids. CDR1 and CDR2 from the germline V gene are MGHRA and YSYEKL. CDR3 DNA sequence: TGCGCCAGCAGCCAAGATCAGGGGGTAGAAGCTTTCTTT. As protein: CASSQDQGVEAFF.

This clonotype has a handful of counts. The chain is built from TRBV28 and TRBJ1-2; 7 bases are shared with TRBD1. V lost 3 bases and J lost 6; bases outside the gene matches: 13. Germline V lookup: CDR1 MDHEN, CDR2 SYDVKM. This CDR3 is 16 amino acids long. The CDR3 DNA reads as TGTGCCAGCAGTTTGGCCCCCGGGACAGCGACTGATGGCTACACCTTC. Protein sequence: CASSLAPGTATDGYTF.

This clonotype was detected only a few times. The CDR3 sequence: CASSGGYHNEQFF. CDR3 bases: TGTGCCAGCAGCGGGGGATATCACAATGAGCAGTTCTTC. The chain uses TRBV7-9 and TRBJ2-1, with D perhaps TRBD1 or TRBD2 (5 bases each). CDR1 and CDR2 from the germline V gene are SEHNR and FQNEAQ (reference sequence). The length of the CDR3 is 13 residues. V was trimmed by 5 bases and J by 5 bases, leaving 10 bases between them.

In this sample, this clonotype turned up a few times. This sequence joins TRBV27 and TRBJ1-5; TRBD1 is a possible D gene (5 bases). The CDR3 loop spans 14 amino acids. V gave up 4 bases and J gave up 3 bases, with 10 bases separating them. The germline V gene has CDR1 MNHEY and CDR2 SMNVEV (reference sequence). The CDR3 here is CASSSGALNQPQHF. The DNA for the CDR3 is TGTGCCAGCAGTTCCGGGGCCCTCAATCAGCCCCAGCATTTT.

J is TRBJ1-2 and V is TRBV6-2 or TRBV6-3; D is unresolved. With 2 bases removed from V and 10 bases from J, the gap between germline ends came to 14 bases. The V gene's germline CDR1 is MNHEY and CDR2 SVGEGT. The CDR3 is 13 residues long. The CDR3 nucleotides are TGTGCCAGCAGTTACAGACCGGGAGAGGCCTACACCTTC. This gives the protein CASSYRPGEAYTF.

This clonotype has a count of ten or more. V and J are TRBV11-1 and TRBJ2-1; D gene uncertain. The CDR3 has 11 residues. Looked up from germline, CDR1 is SGHAT and CDR2 is FQDESV (reference sequence). With 1 base removed from V and 14 bases from J, the gap between germline ends came to 9 bases. CDR3 residues: CASSLGPEEFF. The CDR3 DNA reads TGTGCCAGCAGCTTAGGGCCAGAGGAGTTCTTC.

This chain uses TRBV12-3 or TRBV12-4 with TRBJ2-7; D not certain. The length of the CDR3 is 12 residues. V lost 2 bases and J lost 6, with 8 bases in between. CDR3 DNA sequence: TGTGCCAGCAGTTTATCGGCAGCCGAGCAGTACTTC. Translating it yields CASSLSAAEQYF.

This clonotype turned up a few times. The chain recombines TRBV5-5 with TRBJ2-2; 9 bases line up with TRBD1. V gave up 4 bases and J gave up 5 bases; unmatched junction bases: 9. The germline CDR1 and CDR2 sequences are SGHKS and YYEKEE (reference sequence). This CDR3 has 16 amino acids. Written as DNA, the CDR3 is TGTGCCAGCAGCGGGGGCACAGGGGGCGGGACCGGGGAGCTGTTTTTT. This encodes CASSGGTGGGTGELFF.

This clonotype showed up many times. The J gene is TRBJ2-7, the V gene TRBV7-2; D is possibly TRBD2 (6 bases). The CDR3 spans 15 residues. Trimming pared 5 bases from V and 3 bases from J, leaving 17 bases between. In germline, CDR1 is SGHTA, CDR2 FQGNSA. The CDR3 loop is CASSEGGSSRYEQYV. The CDR3 DNA is TGTGCCAGCAGCGAGGGAGGTAGCTCCCGCTACGAGCAGTACGTC.

This clonotype was counted only a few times. The DNA for the CDR3 is TGCAGCGTTGTAGGTCCGAGCACAGATACGCAGTATTTT. This gives the protein CSVVGPSTDTQYF. V usage is TRBV29-1 and J usage is TRBJ2-3; D is unresolved. From germline, CDR1 is SQVTM and CDR2 ANQGSEA. The CDR3 extends over 13 amino acids. The V end was cut by 4 bases, the J end by 0 bases, with 8 bases between.

In its sample, this clonotype was seen a few times. The J gene is TRBJ1-4, the V gene TRBV6-6, with D possibly TRBD1 on 6 matching bases. This CDR3 comprises 15 residues. Germline values: CDR1 MNHNY, CDR2 SVGAGI (reference sequence). V gave up 6 bases and J gave up 6 bases, with 17 bases separating them. CDR3 DNA: TGTGCCAGCAGCCCTTTCGACAGGTGGGATGAAAAACTGTTTTTT. Translated: CASSPFDRWDEKLFF.

This rearrangement joins TRBV7-8 to TRBJ2-2; 7 nucleotides agree with TRBD1. This CDR3 is built from 17 residues. Germline CDR1 and CDR2: SGHVS and FQNEAQ. J was trimmed by 4 bases and V by 1 base; bases with no gene match: 9. The DNA for the CDR3 is TGTGCCAGCAGCTTAGGCCGACAGGGACGAGTCACCGGGGAGCTGTTTTTT. As protein: CASSLGRQGRVTGELFF.

The table lists this clonotype with many counts. The gene calls are TRBV28 and TRBJ1-2; D is undetermined. V lost 5 bases and J lost 8, with 9 bases in between. The CDR3 is made up of 11 amino acids. The V gene's germline CDR1 is MDHEN and CDR2 SYDVKM. The CDR3 DNA sequence: TGTGCCAGCAGTCTTCCGGGGGGCTACACCTTC. Its protein product is CASSLPGGYTF.

In the case of this clonotype: Germline and junction disagree at one end, which may indicate a read error. V and J are TRBV12-3 or TRBV12-4 and TRBJ2-6, with D unclear. The CDR3 totals 15 residues. CDR3 sequence (DNA): TGTACCAGCAGTTTTCCCCCGGTGGGGGCCAACGTCCTGACTTTC. This sequence encodes CTSSFPPVGANVLTF.

CDR3 sequence reads: CASYPLPDRGEQYF. As DNA, the CDR3 is TGTGCCAGCTACCCTCTCCCGGACAGGGGCGAGCAGTACTTC. V and J are TRBV27 and TRBJ2-7, with 9 positions matching TRBD1. Germline loops: CDR1 MNHEY, CDR2 SMNVEV (reference sequence). After removal of 8 bases from V and 6 bases from J, the junction contained 11 bases not matched to a gene. The length of the CDR3 is 14 residues.

This clonotype was seen a handful of times. The V gene is TRBV29-1, the J gene TRBJ2-1, with D hard to call. This CDR3 contains 11 residues. V was cut by 3 bases and J by 4 bases, with 4 bases left in between. The V gene's germline CDR1 is SQVTM and CDR2 ANQGSEA. This chain's CDR3 is CSVDGYNEQFF. For the CDR3, the DNA is TGCAGCGTTGACGGGTACAATGAGCAGTTCTTC.

The chain couples TRBV7-2 to TRBJ2-7; TRBD2 matches 7 bases. V was pared by 5 bases and J by 4 bases, with 20 bases of the junction left unmatched. CDR1 SGHTA and CDR2 FQGNSA come from the germline V gene. This CDR3 is 18 amino acids long. CDR3 residues: CASSPNGEVGRRGYEQYV. The CDR3 DNA follows: TGTGCCAGCAGCCCCAATGGAGAAGTGGGGCGGCGGGGGTACGAGCAGTACGTC.

This clonotype appeared many times. The V gene is TRBV29-1, the J gene TRBJ2-1, with D tentatively TRBD1 or TRBD2 (5 bases each). V shed 1 base and J shed 4 bases, with 11 bases lying between them. The CDR3 consists of 14 residues. Germline V gene data show CDR1 as SQVTM and CDR2 as ANQGSEA. Here the CDR3 reads CSVEGQGVYNEQFF. CDR3 sequence (DNA): TGCAGCGTTGAAGGTCAGGGAGTTTACAATGAGCAGTTCTTC.

A remark on this clonotype: This may stem from a read error, because a much larger clone lies one nucleotide away. The V and J genes are TRBV12-3 or TRBV12-4 and TRBJ1-2; D gene uncertain. This CDR3 contains 16 residues. V was cut by 6 bases and J by 1 base, with 18 bases left in between. CDR3 residues: CASSGDEEFLNYGYTF. The CDR3 DNA reads TGTGCCAGCAGCGGCGATGAGGAATTCCTTAACTATGGCTACACCTTC.

The CDR3 DNA reads as TGCGCCAGCAGCCAACATGGGAAAAATCAGCCCCAGCATTTT. Translation gives CASSQHGKNQPQHF. The V gene is TRBV4-1, the J gene TRBJ1-5; D is undetermined. This CDR3 contains 14 residues. The ends were cut back, 2 bases at V and 4 bases at J, with 9 bases in the middle. The germline CDR1 and CDR2 sequences are MGHRA and YSYEKL.

This clonotype was detected a few times. The CDR3, as DNA: TGTGCCACCTCTAGCGGGGGGGCCTTTCGGAGGACCGGGGAGCTGTTTTTT. It codes for CATSSGGAFRRTGELFF. The chain links TRBV6-6 to TRBJ2-2, with TRBD2 identical over 12 bases. The CDR3 consists of 17 residues. Germline CDR1 is MNHNY and CDR2 is SVGAGI (reference sequence). The junction had 14 bases not matched to a gene; V was cut back by 10 bases and J by 5 bases.